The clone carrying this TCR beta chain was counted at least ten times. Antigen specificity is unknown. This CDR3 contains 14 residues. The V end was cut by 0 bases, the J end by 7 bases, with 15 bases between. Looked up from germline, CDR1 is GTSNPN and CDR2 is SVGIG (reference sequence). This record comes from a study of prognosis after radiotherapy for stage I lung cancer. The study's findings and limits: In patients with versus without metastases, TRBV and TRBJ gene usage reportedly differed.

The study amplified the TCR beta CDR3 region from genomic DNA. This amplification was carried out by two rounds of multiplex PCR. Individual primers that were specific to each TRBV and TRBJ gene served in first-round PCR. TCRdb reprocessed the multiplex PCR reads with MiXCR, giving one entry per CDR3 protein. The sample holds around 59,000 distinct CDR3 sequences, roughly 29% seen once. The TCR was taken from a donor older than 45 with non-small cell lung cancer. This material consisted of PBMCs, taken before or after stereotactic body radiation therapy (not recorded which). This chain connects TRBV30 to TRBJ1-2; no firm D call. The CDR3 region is CAWSVRVGNSGYTF. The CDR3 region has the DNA TGTGCCTGGAGTGTACGGGTAGGGAACAGTGGCTACACCTTC.